Presented here are 17 T cell receptor beta chains from one specimen sequenced in a study of blood T cell repertoires in COVID-19. Libraries were prepared by immunoSEQ multiplex PCR; TCRdb keeps only in-frame clonotypes and omits some of them. The profile shows roughly 100,000 clones, more than 90% of them singletons. The material sequenced was peripheral blood. These receptors all stem from a woman in her forties or fifties with COVID-19, enrolled during active disease.

The chain employs TRBV19 and TRBJ2-1; a weak D match, TRBD1 (5 bases). This CDR3 is 13 amino acids long. V lost 7 bases and J 2 bases, leaving 9 bases between the germline ends. The germline CDR1 and CDR2 sequences are LNHDA and SQIVND (reference sequence). The CDR3 bases are TGTGCCAGTACCAAGACAGCCTACAATGAGCAGTTCTTC. This gives the protein CASTKTAYNEQFF.

The CDR3 here is CASSLLHGNEQFF. CDR3 coding DNA: TGTGCCAGCAGCCTCCTACACGGGAATGAGCAGTTCTTC. The chain joins TRBV5-6 to TRBJ2-1; D not resolved. The CDR3 has 13 residues. V was trimmed by 4 bases and J by 7 bases, leaving 12 bases between them. Looked up from germline, CDR1 is SGHDT and CDR2 is YYEEEE.

J is TRBJ1-5 and V is TRBV19; D possibly corresponds to TRBD1 (5 bases). The germline V gene encodes CDR1 LNHDA and CDR2 SQIVND (reference sequence). The CDR3 contains 17 residues. The V end was cut by 3 bases, the J end by 0 bases, with 15 bases between. CDR3 nucleotide sequence: TGTGCCAGTAGTATCTATGCAGGGATGAGTAGCAATCAGCCCCAGCATTTT. Amino acid sequence: CASSIYAGMSSNQPQHF.

The chain is built from TRBV24-1 and TRBJ2-2; weak D call: TRBD1 (6 bases). Trimming cost V 5 bases and J 6 bases, with 21 bases left between them. CDR1 is KGHDR and CDR2 is SFDVKD in the germline V gene. The CDR3 sequence is 17 residues long. The CDR3 loop is CATSATDRMGLSGELFF. CDR3 DNA: TGTGCCACCAGTGCAACGGACAGAATGGGTTTATCCGGGGAGCTGTTTTTT.

V usage is TRBV7-8 and J usage is TRBJ1-2, with D maybe TRBD1 (6 bases). The length of the CDR3 is 13 residues. The V gene lost 5 bases and the J gene lost 4 bases, with 11 bases spanning the gap. Germline assignment: CDR1 SGHVS and CDR2 FQNEAQ. The CDR3 protein is CASSVGAIYGYTF. The CDR3 nucleotides are TGTGCCAGCAGCGTGGGGGCTATCTATGGCTACACCTTC.

The chain uses TRBV5-6 and TRBJ2-7; 12 positions agree with TRBD2. The CDR3 is 16 residues long. Germline V gene sequence: CDR1 SGHDT, CDR2 YYEEEE. The J segment lost 0 bases and the V segment lost 4 bases, leaving 5 bases of the junction unmatched. The CDR3 DNA sequence: TGTGCCAGCAGCGCGGGACTAGCGGGTAGCTCCTACGAGCAGTACTTC. Translation: CASSAGLAGSSYEQYF.

For this clone: No conserved phenylalanine or tryptophan ends this CDR3, so it is likely a read error. No DNA is shown, since the ends of the CDR3 on it are uncertain; the CDR3 is the one TCRdb lists. The rearrangement uses TRBV6-2 or TRBV6-3 and TRBJ2-3; the DNA was not used to check the table's D call, TRBD1. From its first to its last residue, the CDR3 has 12 amino acids. The V gene's germline CDR1 is MNHEY and CDR2 SVGEGT. CDR3 in amino acids: CASSWDRSLIFT.

The chain couples TRBV19 to TRBJ1-1, with D maybe TRBD1 (5 bases). The CDR3 loop spans 14 amino acids. Deletions cut 9 bases from V and 4 bases from J, with 18 bases between. Germline V gives CDR1 LNHDA, CDR2 SQIVND (reference sequence). The CDR3 sequence: CASSLQGNPTEAFF. CDR3 DNA sequence: TGTGCCAGCTCCCTCCAGGGAAATCCCACTGAAGCTTTCTTT. The full variable domain, in which reference TRBV19 and TRBJ1-1 provide the parts outside the CDR3, is DGGITQSPKYLFRKEGQNVTLSCEQNLNHDAMYWYRQDPGQGLRLIYYSQIVNDFQKGDIAEGYSVSREKKESFPLTVTSAQKNPTAFYLCASSLQGNPTEAFFGQGTRLTVV.

The chain uses TRBV4-1 and TRBJ2-2; 10 nucleotides agree with TRBD1. The CDR3 runs 16 residues. Per germline, CDR1 MGHRA and CDR2 YSYEKL. Losses at the gene ends were 4 bases for V and 6 bases for J; bases not matched to a gene: 8. The CDR3 loop reads CASSRSGTGVAGELFF. The CDR3 bases are TGCGCCAGCAGCCGGTCCGGGACAGGGGTCGCCGGGGAGCTGTTTTTT.

The chain joins TRBV10-2 to TRBJ1-3; TRBD1 matches 8 bases. This CDR3 spans 18 amino acids. Germline-derived CDR1 and CDR2 are WSHSY and SAAADI. Unmatched junction bases numbered 13, after V lost 3 bases and J lost 3 bases. CDR3: CASSDRRTGFLGGNTIYF. The CDR3 DNA follows: TGCGCCAGCAGTGACAGGCGGACAGGGTTTTTGGGTGGAAACACCATATATTTT.

The V and J genes are TRBV11-3 and TRBJ2-2, with D uncertain. Trimming stripped 4 bases from V and 5 bases from J, with 17 bases between. Looked up from germline, CDR1 is SGHNT and CDR2 is YENEEA. CDR3 length equals 16 residues. The DNA for the CDR3 is TGTGCCAGCAGCTCCCACCTGGGCAATAATACCGGGGAGCTGTTTTTT. Translated: CASSSHLGNNTGELFF.

V and J are TRBV12-3 or TRBV12-4 and TRBJ1-5; D might be TRBD1 (6 bases). The CDR3 loop spans 13 amino acids. V dropped 7 bases and J dropped 4 bases, with 11 bases sitting between them. The CDR3: CASNLGGNQPQHF. DNA of the CDR3: TGTGCCAGCAACTTAGGGGGTAATCAGCCCCAGCATTTT.

The chain recombines TRBV2 with TRBJ1-2; D is uncertain. Trimming removed 3 bases from V and 6 bases from J, with 14 bases in between. CDR3 length equals 14 residues. Germline V gives CDR1 SNHLY, CDR2 FYNNEI. CDR3 DNA sequence: TGTGCCAGCAGTGAGGTCAAGTTGACTGATGGCTACACCTTC. Protein product: CASSEVKLTDGYTF.

The table lists this clone with a count of one. The V call is TRBV7-2, the J call TRBJ1-1; D might be TRBD1 (5 bases). Germline-derived CDR1 and CDR2 are SGHTA and FQGNSA. Trimming cost V 5 bases and J 4 bases, with 14 bases left between them. The CDR3 covers 14 residues. The CDR3 DNA reads TGTGCCAGCAGCCTCAGCGGGGGACCCACTGAAGCTTTCTTT. This translates into CASSLSGGPTEAFF.

The chain joins TRBV5-1 to TRBJ2-2, with 11 bases identical to TRBD2. The CDR3 consists of 17 residues. Germline CDR1 and CDR2: SGHRS and YFSETQ. Losses at the gene ends were 4 bases for V and 2 bases for J; bases not matched to a gene: 7. The CDR3 loop reads CASSITSGGGNTGELFF. In DNA, the CDR3 is TGCGCCAGCAGCATTACTAGCGGGGGAGGTAACACCGGGGAGCTGTTTTTT.

About this clone: A junction boundary mismatches the germline segment, possibly from a read error. The chain carries TRBV7-7 and TRBJ1-4, with a tentative D call TRBD1 (6 bases). This CDR3 has 13 residues. Germline CDR1 is SSHAT and CDR2 is FNYEAQ (reference sequence). The DNA of the CDR3 is TGTGCCAGCAGCCTTAACAGGGATGAGAAACTGTTTTTT. Encoded protein: CASSLNRDEKLFF.

The V and J genes are TRBV2 and TRBJ2-2; 7 bases are a match to TRBD2. The CDR3 sequence is 15 residues long. CDR1 is SNHLY, CDR2 FYNNEI, per germline. With V trimmed by 4 bases and J by 3 bases, 5 bases remained unmatched. CDR3 region: CASSVSGVYTGELFF. The CDR3 DNA reads as TGTGCCAGCAGTGTCAGCGGGGTATACACCGGGGAGCTGTTTTTT. The variable domain in full, completed from reference TRBV2 and TRBJ2-2, reads EPEVTQTPSHQVTQMGQEVILRCVPISNHLYFYWYRQILGQKVEFLVSFYNNEISEKSEIFDDQFSVERPDGSNFTLKIRSTKLEDSAMYFCASSVSGVYTGELFFGEGSRLTVL.